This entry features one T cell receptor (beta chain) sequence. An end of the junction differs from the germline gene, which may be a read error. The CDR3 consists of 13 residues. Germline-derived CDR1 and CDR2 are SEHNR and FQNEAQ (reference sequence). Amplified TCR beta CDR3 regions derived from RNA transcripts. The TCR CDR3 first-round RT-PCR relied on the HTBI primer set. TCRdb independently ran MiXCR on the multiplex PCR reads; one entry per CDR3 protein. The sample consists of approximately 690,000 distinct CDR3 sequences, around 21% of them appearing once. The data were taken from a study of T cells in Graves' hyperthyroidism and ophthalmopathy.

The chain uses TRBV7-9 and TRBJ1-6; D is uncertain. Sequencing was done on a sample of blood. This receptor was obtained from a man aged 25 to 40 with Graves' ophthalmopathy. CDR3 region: CASSLAGPSPLYF. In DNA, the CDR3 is TGTGCCAGCAGCTTAGCAGGGCCCTCACCCCTCTACTTT.